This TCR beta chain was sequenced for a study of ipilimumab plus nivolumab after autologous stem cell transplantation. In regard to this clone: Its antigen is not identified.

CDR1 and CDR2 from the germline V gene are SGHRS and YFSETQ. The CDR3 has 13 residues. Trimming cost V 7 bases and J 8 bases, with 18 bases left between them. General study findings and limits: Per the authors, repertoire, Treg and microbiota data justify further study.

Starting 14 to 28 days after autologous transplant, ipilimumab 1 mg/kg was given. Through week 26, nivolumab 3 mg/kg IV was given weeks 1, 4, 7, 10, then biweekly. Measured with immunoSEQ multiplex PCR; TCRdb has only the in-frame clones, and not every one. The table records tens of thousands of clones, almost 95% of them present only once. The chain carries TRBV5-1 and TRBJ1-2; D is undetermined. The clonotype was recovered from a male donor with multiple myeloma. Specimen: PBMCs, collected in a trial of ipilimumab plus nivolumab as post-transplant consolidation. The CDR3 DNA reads TGCGCCAGCCGCCCATCGGATTTGGGAGGCTACACCTTC. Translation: CASRPSDLGGYTF.